One and the same sample provided the 21 T cell receptor beta chains below, sequenced in a study of cytomegalovirus exposure and HLA in healthy donors. The PCR ran on 60 Vbeta and 13 Jbeta primers. Repertoires were generated with immunoSEQ multiplex PCR, while TCRdb's copy carries only in-frame clones and drops some. This sample has roughly 100,000 clones, with 71% found just once. The sequencing sample was made of PBMCs. All receptors come from a female donor in good health and CMV-seronegative.

This clone was detected only a few times. The chain has TRBV27 and TRBJ2-7; TRBD2 matches at 13 bases. The junction had 7 bases not matched to a gene; V was cut back by 2 bases and J by 6 bases. The germline V gene encodes CDR1 MNHEY and CDR2 SMNVEV (reference sequence). The CDR3 runs to 16 residues. The CDR3 coding sequence is TGTGCCAGCAGTTTAACCGACGGACTAGCGGGAGCCGAGCAGTACTTC. Its protein product is CASSLTDGLAGAEQYF.

The V call is TRBV2, the J call TRBJ2-3, with a weak D call TRBD1 (6 bases). Trimming pared 4 bases from V and 2 bases from J, leaving 13 bases between. Looked up from germline, CDR1 is SNHLY and CDR2 is FYNNEI. This CDR3 is 15 amino acids long. In DNA form, the CDR3 reads TGTGCCAGCAGTGCGGGCGGACAGAACACAGATACGCAGTATTTT. Translation gives CASSAGGQNTDTQYF.

The chain couples TRBV11-2 to TRBJ2-1, with D unclear. CDR1 and CDR2 (germline): SGHAT, FQNNGV. CDR3 size: 14 residues. The V and J ends lost 1 base and 2 bases respectively, with 6 bases between them. The CDR3 here is CASSLAQAYNEQFF. The CDR3 coding sequence is TGTGCCAGCAGCTTAGCTCAGGCCTACAATGAGCAGTTCTTC.

The gene calls are TRBV4-3 and TRBJ2-1; D possibly corresponds to TRBD2 (6 bases). The CDR3 has 18 amino acids. Trimming shortened V by 0 bases and J by 7 bases, and 22 bases separated the two germline ends. Germline V gives CDR1 LGHNA, CDR2 YSLEER. CDR3: CASSQDRTMLFKGNEQFF. CDR3 sequence (DNA): TGCGCCAGCAGCCAAGATCGGACTATGCTTTTTAAGGGTAATGAGCAGTTCTTC.

The CDR3: CASSQELGTSGRAYEQYF. In nucleotides, the CDR3 is TGTGCCAGCAGCCAAGAGTTGGGGACTAGCGGGAGGGCCTACGAGCAGTACTTC. The chain couples TRBV4-2 to TRBJ2-7, with 16 bases fitting TRBD2. The junction had 4 bases not matched to a gene; V was cut back by 0 bases and J by 2 bases. Germline V gives CDR1 LGHNA, CDR2 YNFKEQ. The CDR3 runs to 18 residues.

V and J are TRBV18 and TRBJ2-6; TRBD2 aligns across 11 bases. Germline CDR1 KGHSH, CDR2 LQKENI. V shed 4 bases and J 0 bases; nucleotides not matched to a gene: 8. The CDR3 runs 19 residues. CDR3 nucleotide sequence: TGTGCCAGCTCACGAGCCGGGACTAGCGGATACTCTGGGGCCAACGTCCTGACTTTC. Amino acid sequence: CASSRAGTSGYSGANVLTF.

This clone was seen a handful of times. The chain joins TRBV7-9 to TRBJ2-7; 10 bases are shared with TRBD2. The J segment lost 2 bases and the V segment lost 5 bases, leaving 3 bases of the junction unmatched. There are 14 residues in the CDR3. Germline-derived CDR1 and CDR2 are SEHNR and FQNEAQ (reference sequence). The CDR3 sequence: CASSLGLAAYEQYF. CDR3 DNA sequence: TGTGCCAGCAGCCTCGGACTAGCGGCCTACGAGCAGTACTTC. The full variable domain, rest sourced from reference TRBV7-9 and TRBJ2-7, is DTGVSQNPRHKITKRGQNVTFRCDPISEHNRLYWYRQTLGQGPEFLTYFQNEAQLEKSRLLSDRFSAERPKGSFSTLEIQRTEQGDSAMYLCASSLGLAAYEQYFGPGTRLTVT.

CDR3 loop: CASSSDRGFYTEAFF. Written as DNA, the CDR3 is TGTGCCAGCAGCAGCGACAGGGGCTTTTACACTGAAGCTTTCTTT. The genes are TRBV5-4 and TRBJ1-1, with 8 bases that match TRBD1. CDR1 SGHNT and CDR2 YYREEE come from the germline V gene (reference sequence). V lost 4 bases, J lost 3 bases, and 8 bases stayed unmatched. The CDR3 contains 15 residues.

V usage is TRBV30 and J usage is TRBJ2-1; TRBD2 aligns across 7 bases. The CDR3 has 14 amino acids. With V trimmed by 5 bases and J by 0 bases, 4 bases remained unmatched. Germline V gene lookup returns CDR1 GTSNPN and CDR2 SVGIG (reference sequence). The CDR3 sequence: CAWGGLLSYNEQFF. CDR3 DNA sequence: TGTGCCTGGGGGGGACTACTCTCCTACAATGAGCAGTTCTTC.

By proportion, this clone is medium-sized. DNA of the CDR3: TGTGCCAGCAGTGAACAGGGCGGGAGCTCCGAGCAGTACTTC. Amino acid sequence: CASSEQGGSSEQYF. The chain employs TRBV6-1 and TRBJ2-7; 7 nucleotides agree with TRBD2. Germline assignment: CDR1 MNHNS and CDR2 SASEGT. The J segment lost 6 bases and the V segment lost 2 bases, leaving 7 bases of the junction unmatched. The CDR3 has 14 residues.

This chain uses TRBV19 with TRBJ1-3; D gene uncertain. Germline V gives CDR1 LNHDA, CDR2 SQIVND (reference sequence). Trimming removed 5 bases from V and 3 bases from J, with 14 bases in between. The length of the CDR3 is 15 residues. CDR3 loop: CASSLAGNLGNTIYF. The CDR3 DNA is TGTGCCAGTAGTTTAGCGGGGAACCTTGGAAACACCATATATTTT.

The genes are TRBV5-4 and TRBJ2-1; D is uncertain. CDR1 is SGHNT, CDR2 YYREEE, per germline (reference sequence). The CDR3 sequence is 13 residues long. V was pared by 0 bases and J by 8 bases, with 9 bases between. Here the CDR3 DNA reads TGTGCCAGCAGCTTGGGCCGCCGCGATGAGCAGTTCTTC. Protein sequence: CASSLGRRDEQFF.

The V call is TRBV10-1, the J call TRBJ2-7; a possible D gene is TRBD2 (6 bases). The V and J ends lost 2 bases and 4 bases respectively, with 9 bases between them. The CDR3 consists of 13 residues. In germline, CDR1 is WNHNN, CDR2 SYGVQD (reference sequence). The CDR3 nucleotides are TGCGCCAGCAGTGAGGTACTAGCTTACGAGCAGTACTTC. This translates into CASSEVLAYEQYF.

V and J are TRBV9 and TRBJ2-2; 12 bases fit TRBD2. The CDR3 totals 15 residues. V gave up 2 bases and J gave up 5 bases; unmatched junction bases: 1. Germline CDR1 reads SGDLS; CDR2 reads YYNGEE. CDR3 sequence: CASSVGTSGTGELFF. DNA of the CDR3: TGTGCCAGCAGCGTCGGGACTAGCGGGACCGGGGAGCTGTTTTTT.

The chain employs TRBV7-2 and TRBJ2-3, with 7 nucleotides matching TRBD2. This CDR3 region has 16 residues. Germline loops: CDR1 SGHTA, CDR2 FQGNSA. V lost 1 base to trimming and J lost 5 bases; unmatched junction nucleotides: 9. CDR3 bases: TGTGCCAGCAGCTTAGGCCGGACTAGGTTCTTAGATACGCAGTATTTT. This codes for CASSLGRTRFLDTQYF.

The CDR3 sequence is CASSYSTGGTYNEQFF. CDR3 nucleotide sequence: TGTGCCAGCAGTTACTCTACGGGAGGGACCTACAATGAGCAGTTCTTC. The V gene is TRBV6-6, the J gene TRBJ2-1, with 8 bases fitting TRBD2. The CDR3 contains 16 residues. Trimming at V came to 0 bases and at J to 2 bases, leaving 3 bases not matched to a gene. The germline V gene has CDR1 MNHNY and CDR2 SVGAGI (reference sequence).

This chain uses TRBV7-9 with TRBJ1-3, with D possibly matching TRBD1 (5 bases). The V end lost 5 bases, the J end lost 2 bases, and 10 bases lay between the germline ends. Germline-derived CDR1 and CDR2 are SEHNR and FQNEAQ (reference sequence). This CDR3 is built from 14 residues. The CDR3 spells CASSQGDPGNTIYF. CDR3 bases: TGTGCCAGCAGCCAAGGGGATCCTGGAAACACCATATATTTT.

The rearrangement links TRBV7-6 to TRBJ2-7; 7 bases fit TRBD1. This CDR3 has 17 residues. Trimming at V came to 5 bases and at J to 1 base, leaving 14 bases not matched to a gene. Germline CDR1 is SGHVS and CDR2 is FNYEAQ. The CDR3 sequence is CASSLNLTGAGSYEQYF. The DNA for the CDR3 is TGTGCCAGCAGCCTCAACCTCACAGGGGCCGGTTCCTACGAGCAGTACTTC.

This chain uses TRBV7-6 with TRBJ2-7; perhaps TRBD2 as D (5 bases). Looked up from germline, CDR1 is SGHVS and CDR2 is FNYEAQ. The CDR3 loop spans 14 amino acids. Deletions cut 3 bases from V and 6 bases from J, with 15 bases between. The CDR3 region is CASSLLASRGEQYF. The CDR3, as DNA: TGTGCCAGCAGCTTGCTGGCTAGCCGAGGCGAGCAGTACTTC.

This clone has a handful of counts. The gene calls are TRBV6-5 and TRBJ2-7; 14 bases map to TRBD2. J gave up 5 bases and V 6 bases, and 6 bases lay outside the gene matches. Germline assignment: CDR1 MNHEY and CDR2 SVGAGI. The CDR3 is 15 amino acids. CDR3 in DNA: TGTGCCAGCAGCCCCAGACTAGCGGGAGGGAACGAGCAGTACTTC. Its protein product is CASSPRLAGGNEQYF.

This chain links TRBV7-2 with TRBJ2-7, with 14 positions matching TRBD2. Germline V gene data show CDR1 as SGHTA and CDR2 as FQGNSA. The CDR3 contains 14 residues. The ends lost 6 bases at V and 10 bases at J; junction bases unmatched: 8. CDR3 DNA sequence: TGTGCCAGCAGGCCCCCGGGACTAGCGGGAGTACAGTACTTC. It translates to CASRPPGLAGVQYF.